Below are 5 T cell receptor beta chains sequenced from a single sample in a study of T cell repertoires in cytomegalovirus infection. TCRdb reprocessed the reads with MiXCR, giving one entry per CDR3 protein. The sample shows around 100,000 distinct CDR3 sequences, 20% to 30% of them seen only once. Input material: CD8+ T cells from PBMCs. The receptors derive from a human donor in good health (CMV status not recorded). Some clones in this sample may be carry-over from other donors' samples.

The rearrangement links TRBV7-9 to TRBJ1-4; D gene unclear. This CDR3 region has 16 residues. Trimming took 5 bases from V and 8 from J, leaving 21 bases between them. Germline V lookup: CDR1 SEHNR, CDR2 FQNEAQ (reference sequence). CDR3 sequence (DNA): TGTGCCAGCAGCCAGGAGCGAGACAAGGATCGGGAAAAACTGTTTTTT. This translates into CASSQERDKDREKLFF.

The table lists this clonotype with many counts. This chain joins TRBV7-9 and TRBJ2-1; D possibly corresponds to TRBD2 (5 bases). The germline gives CDR1 SEHNR, CDR2 FQNEAQ (reference sequence). Trimming took off 5 bases at V and 7 bases at J, with 18 bases between the two ends. This CDR3 comprises 15 residues. CDR3 DNA: TGTGCCAGCAGCCCCACCGGACTTCAGCCGAATGAGCAGTTCTTC. It codes for CASSPTGLQPNEQFF.

In this sample, this clonotype turned up many times. The J gene is TRBJ2-3, the V gene TRBV4-2, with D possibly being TRBD1 (6 bases). This CDR3 contains 14 residues. The germline gives CDR1 LGHNA, CDR2 YNFKEQ. V lost 0 bases and J 3 bases, leaving 7 bases between the germline ends. The CDR3 region is CASSQEGGTDTQYF. CDR3 DNA: TGTGCCAGCAGCCAAGAAGGGGGAACAGATACGCAGTATTTT.

This chain links TRBV4-1 with TRBJ1-5; no firm D call. V shed 1 base and J shed 8 bases, with 9 bases lying between them. Per the germline V gene, CDR1 is MGHRA and CDR2 is YSYEKL. This CDR3 is 13 amino acids long. CDR3 in amino acids: CASSQVIGKPQHF. As DNA, the CDR3 is TGCGCCAGCAGCCAAGTGATCGGGAAGCCCCAGCATTTT.

This clonotype was seen at least ten times. The chain employs TRBV27 and TRBJ2-7, with D possibly being TRBD1 (5 bases). The V end lost 0 bases, the J end lost 3 bases, and 6 bases lay between the germline ends. This CDR3 is 13 amino acids long. Germline V CDR1 and CDR2: MNHEY, SMNVEV (reference sequence). The CDR3 loop is CASSLSGDYEQYF. The CDR3 DNA follows: TGTGCCAGCAGTTTATCAGGGGACTACGAGCAGTACTTC.